This T cell receptor beta chain was retrieved from a study of low-dose radiotherapy and immunotherapy resistance in tumors. Study-level information: Every day for four cycles from cycle 1 day 1, patients took 300 mg of oral aspirin.

TRAV- and TRBV-specific primers, spanning alpha and beta chains, primed first-strand cDNA. A roughly 22-cycle PCR with a constant-region primer and V-primer adapter amplified TCRs. mRNA, after isolation, was amplified by in vitro transcription. A single record per CDR3 protein comes from TCRdb applying MiXCR to the reads. Among about 60,000 distinct CDR3 sequences, 20% to 25% were seen once, and the ten largest hold approximately 5.3%. The time point was: before trial treatment. The treatment that donors received included nivolumab, ipilimumab, aspirin, low-dose cyclophosphamide and low-dose radiotherapy. The CDR3 sequence is 19 residues long. Per germline, CDR1 LGHNT and CDR2 FRNRAP. Details on this clonotype: This sequence may be a read error, since a much larger clone differs from it by one base.

The chain couples TRBV12-5 to TRBJ2-2; 7 nucleotides agree with TRBD2. The clonotype originates from a male donor with prostate cancer. The specimen was PBMCs, collected before treatment. The CDR3 nucleotides read TGTGCTAGTGGTTTTGCCTTCTCCGGGACTACGATCAAAACCGGGGAGCCGTTTTTT. This translates into CASGFAFSGTTIKTGEPFF.